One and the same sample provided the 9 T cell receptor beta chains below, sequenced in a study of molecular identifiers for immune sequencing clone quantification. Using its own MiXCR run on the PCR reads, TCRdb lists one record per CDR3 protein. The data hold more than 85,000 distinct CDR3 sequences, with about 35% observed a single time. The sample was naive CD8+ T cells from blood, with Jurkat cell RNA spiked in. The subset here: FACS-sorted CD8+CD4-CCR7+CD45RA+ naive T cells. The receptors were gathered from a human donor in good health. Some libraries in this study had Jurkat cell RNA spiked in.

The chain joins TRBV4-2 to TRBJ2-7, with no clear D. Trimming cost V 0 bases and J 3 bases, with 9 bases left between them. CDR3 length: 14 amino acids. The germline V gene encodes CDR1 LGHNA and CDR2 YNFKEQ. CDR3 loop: CASSQDNGYYEQYF. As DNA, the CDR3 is TGTGCCAGCAGCCAAGACAATGGGTACTACGAGCAGTACTTC.

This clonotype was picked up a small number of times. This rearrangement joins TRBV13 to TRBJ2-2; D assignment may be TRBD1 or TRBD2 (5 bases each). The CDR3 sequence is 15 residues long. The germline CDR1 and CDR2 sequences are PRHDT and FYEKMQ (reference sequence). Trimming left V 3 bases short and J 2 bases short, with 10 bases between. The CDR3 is CASSFVGPNTGELFF. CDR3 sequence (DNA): TGTGCCAGCAGCTTTGTGGGACCAAACACCGGGGAGCTGTTTTTT.

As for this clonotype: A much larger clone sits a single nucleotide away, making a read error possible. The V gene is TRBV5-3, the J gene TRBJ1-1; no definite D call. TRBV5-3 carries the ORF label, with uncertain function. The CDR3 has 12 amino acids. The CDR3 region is CASSRSGLKASF. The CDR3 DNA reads TGTGCCAGCAGTCGCTCGGGTCTGAAAGCTTCCTTT.

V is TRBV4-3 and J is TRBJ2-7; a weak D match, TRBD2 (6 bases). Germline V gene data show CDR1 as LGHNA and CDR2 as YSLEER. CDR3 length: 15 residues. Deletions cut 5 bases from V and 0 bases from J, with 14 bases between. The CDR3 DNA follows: TGCGCCAGCAGCTCGCTAGCGTCGAGCTCCTACGAGCAGTACTTC. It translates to CASSSLASSSYEQYF.

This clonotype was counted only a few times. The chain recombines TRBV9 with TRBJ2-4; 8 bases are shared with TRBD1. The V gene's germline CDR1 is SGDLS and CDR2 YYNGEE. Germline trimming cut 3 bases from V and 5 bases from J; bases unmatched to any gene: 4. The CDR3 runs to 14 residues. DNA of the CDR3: TGTGCCAGCAGCGGGAGACAGGGGCAAAACATTCAGTACTTC. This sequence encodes CASSGRQGQNIQYF.

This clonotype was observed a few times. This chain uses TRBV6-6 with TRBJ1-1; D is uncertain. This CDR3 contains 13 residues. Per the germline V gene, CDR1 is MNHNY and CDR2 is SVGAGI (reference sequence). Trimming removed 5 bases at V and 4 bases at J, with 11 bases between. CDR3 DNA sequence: TGTGCCAGCAGTGAGCGAGAGTTCACTGAAGCTTTCTTT. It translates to CASSEREFTEAFF.

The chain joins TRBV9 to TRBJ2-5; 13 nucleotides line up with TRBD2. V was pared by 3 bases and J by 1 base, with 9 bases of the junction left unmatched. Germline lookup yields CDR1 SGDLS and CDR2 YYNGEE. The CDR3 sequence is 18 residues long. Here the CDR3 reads CASSAGTSGTIPQETQYF. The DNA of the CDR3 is TGTGCCAGCAGCGCCGGGACTAGCGGGACCATCCCCCAAGAGACCCAGTACTTC.

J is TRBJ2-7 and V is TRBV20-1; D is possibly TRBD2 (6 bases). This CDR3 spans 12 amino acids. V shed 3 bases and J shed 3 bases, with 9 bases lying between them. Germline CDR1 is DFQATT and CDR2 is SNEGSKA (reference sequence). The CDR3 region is CSASSGNYEQYF. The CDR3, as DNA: TGCAGTGCTAGTAGCGGAAACTACGAGCAGTACTTC.

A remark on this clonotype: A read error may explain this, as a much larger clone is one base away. CDR3 protein: CASSLEARTQNIQYF. CDR3 nucleotide sequence: TGTGCCAGCAGCTTAGAGGCGCGGACCCAAAACATTCAGTACTTC. The rearrangement joins TRBV11-2 to TRBJ2-4; no clear D gene. Between the trimmed V and J ends, which lost 0 bases and 5 bases, there was a span of 11 bases. Germline V gene data show CDR1 as SGHAT and CDR2 as FQNNGV. The CDR3 runs 15 residues.